The 28 T cell receptor beta chains below come from one sample, sequenced in a study of blood T cell repertoires in COVID-19. Profiling relied on immunoSEQ multiplex PCR, and the TCRdb table lists in-frame clones only, not all of them. The sample has just under 95,000 clones, roughly 80% seen once. Sequenced input: peripheral blood. These receptors were collected from a human donor in a cohort sampled during active COVID-19.

The V gene is TRBV3-1 (or the pseudogene TRBV3-2), the J gene TRBJ1-1; TRBD1 matches 7 bases. The CDR3 spans 15 residues. Germline lookup yields CDR1 LGHDT and CDR2 YNNKEL (reference sequence). Trimming cost V 3 bases and J 3 bases; bases outside gene matches: 7. In DNA, the CDR3 is TGTGCCAGCAGCCAGTCGTCAGGGGGTGACACTGAAGCTTTCTTT. Its translation: CASSQSSGGDTEAFF.

J is TRBJ2-5 and V is TRBV7-9; D is perhaps TRBD1 (6 bases). Germline V gene data show CDR1 as SEHNR and CDR2 as FQNEAQ (reference sequence). The V end was cut by 6 bases, the J end by 2 bases, with 22 bases between. The CDR3 covers 17 residues. CDR3 DNA sequence: TGTGCCAGCAGATCCCTCGCACAGGGCGGCACGCAAGAGACCCAGTACTTC. This sequence encodes CASRSLAQGGTQETQYF.

The V gene is TRBV6-1, the J gene TRBJ1-2; D is unclear. Trimming removed 3 bases at V and 0 bases at J, with 14 bases between. The CDR3 consists of 16 residues. Germline lookup yields CDR1 MNHNS and CDR2 SASEGT. CDR3 sequence reads: CASSDGGRSPNYGYTF. The CDR3 DNA is TGTGCCAGCAGTGATGGCGGCCGGAGTCCTAACTATGGCTACACCTTC.

This clone has only a few counts. This chain joins TRBV5-6 and TRBJ2-1; TRBD2 might be the D (6 bases). Trimming pared 1 base from V and 4 bases from J, leaving 15 bases between. Germline V gene sequence: CDR1 SGHDT, CDR2 YYEEEE. CDR3 length: 16 residues. The CDR3 nucleotides are TGTGCCAGCAGCTTGTATGGCGAAGGGACTTACAATGAGCAGTTCTTC. Protein sequence: CASSLYGEGTYNEQFF.

This clone was seen a single time. The rearrangement links TRBV3-1 (or the pseudogene TRBV3-2) to TRBJ1-5, with D possibly matching TRBD1 (5 bases). This CDR3 spans 15 amino acids. The germline V gene has CDR1 LGHDT and CDR2 YNNKEL (reference sequence). Trimming pared 1 base from V and 0 bases from J, leaving 7 bases between. CDR3 DNA sequence: TGTGCCAGCAGCCAAGGTCAGGGTAGCAATCAGCCCCAGCATTTT. Protein sequence: CASSQGQGSNQPQHF.

J is TRBJ1-1 and V is TRBV3-1 (or the pseudogene TRBV3-2); a possible D gene is TRBD1 (6 bases). CDR3 size: 14 residues. With 7 bases removed from V and 0 bases from J, the gap between germline ends came to 12 bases. Per the germline V gene, CDR1 is LGHDT and CDR2 is YNNKEL (reference sequence). The CDR3 sequence is CASTTRGLNTEAFF. The CDR3 DNA reads as TGTGCCAGCACGACGCGGGGGCTGAACACTGAAGCTTTCTTT.

This clone was seen a handful of times. V usage is TRBV5-1 and J usage is TRBJ2-7, with 7 bases identical to TRBD2. CDR3 length equals 19 residues. Germline V gene data show CDR1 as SGHRS and CDR2 as YFSETQ. The trim removed 2 bases at V and 1 base at J, leaving 18 bases unmatched. As DNA, the CDR3 is TGCGCCAGCAGCTTTGGGAAACCTAGCGGATTCCTCCCTTCCTACGAGCAGTACTTC. Translating it yields CASSFGKPSGFLPSYEQYF. The variable domain in full, with the rest retrieved from reference TRBV5-1 and TRBJ2-7, is KAGVTQTPRYLIKTRGQQVTLSCSPISGHRSVSWYQQTPGQGLQFLFEYFSETQRNKGNFPGRFSGRQFSNSRSEMNVSTLELGDSALYLCASSFGKPSGFLPSYEQYFGPGTRLTVT.

A remark on this clone: Sequence at one end of the junction differs from germline and may be a read error. The chain has TRBV3-1 (or the pseudogene TRBV3-2) and TRBJ1-1; D may be TRBD1 (5 bases). CDR3 length: 15 residues. Germline loops: CDR1 LGHDT, CDR2 YNNKEL (reference sequence). CDR3 sequence reads: CVSSPGEGYVTEAFF. The CDR3 DNA is TGTGTCAGCAGCCCGGGGGAGGGTTATGTCACTGAAGCTTTCTTT.

The genes are TRBV5-1 and TRBJ2-5, with 7 bases matching TRBD1. The germline CDR1 and CDR2 sequences are SGHRS and YFSETQ. After removal of 2 bases from V and 1 base from J, the junction contained 8 bases not matched to a gene. This CDR3 contains 16 residues. CDR3 sequence reads: CASSLGTVGPQETQYF. CDR3 nucleotides: TGCGCCAGCAGCTTAGGGACAGTCGGGCCCCAAGAGACCCAGTACTTC.

This chain joins TRBV28 and TRBJ1-3; perhaps TRBD1 as D (6 bases). The CDR3 extends over 14 amino acids. Looked up from germline, CDR1 is MDHEN and CDR2 is SYDVKM. V lost 3 bases and J 6 bases, leaving 12 bases between the germline ends. The CDR3: CASSFRDTLNTIYF. CDR3 nucleotide sequence: TGTGCCAGCAGTTTCCGGGACACCTTAAACACCATATATTTT.

The chain has TRBV5-1 and TRBJ2-6; tentative D call: TRBD1 (6 bases). The CDR3 loop spans 17 amino acids. Germline values: CDR1 SGHRS, CDR2 YFSETQ. V dropped 0 bases and J dropped 4 bases, with 14 bases sitting between them. CDR3 sequence (DNA): TGCGCCAGCAGCTTGGCAGGGGTCTCCCTCGGGGCCAACGTCCTGACTTTC. Protein product: CASSLAGVSLGANVLTF.

This clone was seen a handful of times. The rearrangement uses TRBV29-1 and TRBJ2-2; D remains unclear. Germline V gene lookup returns CDR1 SQVTM and CDR2 ANQGSEA. With 7 bases removed from V and 7 bases from J, the gap between germline ends came to 7 bases. The CDR3 sequence is 10 residues long. The CDR3 DNA is TGCAGCGCCTTACACGGGGAGCTGTTTTTT. Its translation is CSALHGELFF.

The rearrangement links TRBV5-1 to TRBJ2-7, with a weak D call TRBD1 (6 bases). Trimming cost V 7 bases and J 0 bases, with 11 bases left between them. The CDR3 is made up of 13 amino acids. Germline assignment: CDR1 SGHRS and CDR2 YFSETQ. This CDR3 reads CASRQDVSYEQYF. DNA for the CDR3: TGCGCCAGCCGACAGGACGTCTCCTACGAGCAGTACTTC.

The chain combines TRBV30 with TRBJ2-7; D unresolved. The CDR3 has 11 residues. Germline V gene data show CDR1 as GTSNPN and CDR2 as SVGIG (reference sequence). Trimming removed 3 bases from V and 3 bases from J, with 6 bases in between. The DNA of the CDR3 is TGTGCCTGGAGCCTAAACTACGAGCAGTACTTC. Translating it yields CAWSLNYEQYF. The whole variable domain, remainder taken from reference TRBV30 and TRBJ2-7, is SQTIHQWPATLVQPVGSPLSLECTVEGTSNPNLYWYRQAAGRGLQLLFYSVGIGQISSEVPQNLSASRPQDRQFILSSKKLLLSDSGFYLCAWSLNYEQYFGPGTRLTVT.

There are a few counts of this clone. The chain uses TRBV16 and TRBJ1-2; 8 nucleotides line up with TRBD1. Trimming took 5 bases from V and 8 from J; bases not matched to a gene: 7. CDR3 length: 13 amino acids. Germline-derived CDR1 and CDR2 are KGHSY and FQNENV. CDR3 residues: CASSLGQGGGYTF. The DNA for the CDR3 is TGTGCCAGCAGCTTAGGACAGGGTGGCGGCTACACCTTC.

V and J are TRBV3-1 (or the pseudogene TRBV3-2) and TRBJ2-7; 12 nucleotides match TRBD2. The trim removed 6 bases at V and 2 bases at J, leaving 2 bases unmatched. There are 14 residues in the CDR3. Germline V gives CDR1 LGHDT, CDR2 YNNKEL (reference sequence). The CDR3: CASSTSGRPYEQYF. CDR3 coding DNA: TGTGCCAGCAGTACTAGCGGGAGGCCCTACGAGCAGTACTTC.

The chain is built from TRBV2 and TRBJ1-6; 8 nucleotides line up with TRBD1. The germline gives CDR1 SNHLY, CDR2 FYNNEI. Trimming cost V 3 bases and J 10 bases; bases outside gene matches: 5. The CDR3 is 14 residues long. CDR3: CASSDGQGGSPLHF. DNA for the CDR3: TGTGCCAGCAGTGATGGACAGGGTGGGTCACCCCTCCACTTT.

The table lists this clone with a few counts. The V and J genes are TRBV10-3 and TRBJ1-1, with no clear D. Germline values: CDR1 ENHRY, CDR2 SYGVKD. The CDR3 extends over 16 amino acids. V dropped 3 bases and J dropped 1 base, with 15 bases sitting between them. The CDR3: CAISERGSPSNTEAFF. In nucleotides, the CDR3 is TGTGCCATCAGTGAACGAGGGTCCCCTTCGAACACTGAAGCTTTCTTT.

The chain uses TRBV5-4 and TRBJ2-7; 7 positions agree with TRBD2. Trimming took 4 bases from V and 4 from J; bases not matched to a gene: 8. This CDR3 is built from 14 residues. Germline V gene lookup returns CDR1 SGHNT and CDR2 YYREEE (reference sequence). DNA of the CDR3: TGTGCCAGCAGCAGCGGGAACAGAGCTTACGAGCAGTACTTC. It translates to CASSSGNRAYEQYF.

This chain joins TRBV18 and TRBJ2-7; 7 bases agree with TRBD1. Germline V lookup: CDR1 KGHSH, CDR2 LQKENI. The CDR3 has 14 amino acids. Trimming at V came to 3 bases and at J to 2 bases, leaving 4 bases not matched to a gene. The DNA for the CDR3 is TGTGCCAGCTCACCCCGACAGGGAACCTACGAGCAGTACTTC. Amino acid sequence: CASSPRQGTYEQYF. The variable domain in full, completed from reference TRBV18 and TRBJ2-7, reads NAGVMQNPRHLVRRRGQEARLRCSPMKGHSHVYWYRQLPEEGLKFMVYLQKENIIDESGMPKERFSAEFPKEGPSILRIQQVVRGDSAAYFCASSPRQGTYEQYFGPGTRLTVT.

The table lists this clone with a few counts. This chain joins TRBV5-1 and TRBJ1-6; 10 bases map to TRBD1. The CDR3 is made up of 15 amino acids. Germline V gene sequence: CDR1 SGHRS, CDR2 YFSETQ. The junction had 4 bases not matched to a gene; V was cut back by 0 bases and J by 10 bases. CDR3 in DNA: TGCGCCAGCAGCTTGGGACAGGGGGCGGGATCACCCCTCCACTTT. Translating it yields CASSLGQGAGSPLHF.

V gene TRBV4-2 combines with J gene TRBJ2-2, with a tentative D call TRBD1 (5 bases). The V end lost 0 bases, the J end lost 2 bases, and 10 bases lay between the germline ends. Germline assignment: CDR1 LGHNA and CDR2 YNFKEQ. The CDR3 has 16 amino acids. CDR3 protein: CASSQDIGVNTGELFF. As DNA, the CDR3 is TGTGCCAGCAGCCAAGATATAGGGGTAAACACCGGGGAGCTGTTTTTT.

The rearrangement joins TRBV2 to TRBJ2-1; TRBD1 aligns across 8 bases. The trim removed 6 bases at V and 9 bases at J, leaving 7 bases unmatched. The CDR3 sequence is 13 residues long. Per germline, CDR1 SNHLY and CDR2 FYNNEI. As DNA, the CDR3 is TGTGCCAGCAGAGACAGGGGCATCAGTGAGCAGTTCTTC. This encodes CASRDRGISEQFF.

This chain links TRBV5-1 with TRBJ2-6; 11 bases agree with TRBD1. The CDR3 has 18 residues. V shed 5 bases and J 0 bases; nucleotides not matched to a gene: 7. In germline, CDR1 is SGHRS, CDR2 YFSETQ. In DNA form, the CDR3 reads TGCGCCAGCAGAGCCGGGACAGGGGGTTCCTCTGGGGCCAACGTCCTGACTTTC. Encoded protein: CASRAGTGGSSGANVLTF.

The rearrangement links TRBV30 to TRBJ2-5; 10 nucleotides agree with TRBD1. J lost 7 bases, V lost 5 bases, and 7 bases had no gene match. This CDR3 comprises 13 residues. Per the germline V gene, CDR1 is GTSNPN and CDR2 is SVGIG (reference sequence). The CDR3 reads CAWGSDRGWTQYF. In nucleotides, the CDR3 is TGTGCCTGGGGATCGGACAGGGGGTGGACCCAGTACTTC.

The CDR3 DNA sequence: TGTGCCAGTAGTATAGTTAACAGGGAGAACCAGCCCCAGCATTTT. Its translation is CASSIVNRENQPQHF. The chain joins TRBV19 to TRBJ1-5; D is perhaps TRBD1 (6 bases). Between the trimmed V and J ends, which lost 1 base and 7 bases, there was a span of 14 bases. From germline, CDR1 is LNHDA and CDR2 SQIVND (reference sequence). The CDR3 length is 15 residues.

The rearrangement links TRBV18 to TRBJ2-7; 8 positions agree with TRBD2. Germline-derived CDR1 and CDR2 are KGHSH and LQKENI. Trimming removed 1 base from V and 0 bases from J; junction bases left unmatched: 2. The CDR3 runs to 15 residues. DNA for the CDR3: TGTGCCAGCTCACCACTCAGCGGGAGCTCCTACGAGCAGTACTTC. Protein sequence: CASSPLSGSSYEQYF.

The chain recombines TRBV28 with TRBJ2-1, with D unclear. V lost 3 bases, J lost 0 bases, and 9 bases lay in between. Germline V gives CDR1 MDHEN, CDR2 SYDVKM. The CDR3 length is 15 residues. The CDR3 DNA sequence: TGTGCCAGCAGTTTCTGGTGGAGCTCCTACAATGAGCAGTTCTTC. Translation gives CASSFWWSSYNEQFF.